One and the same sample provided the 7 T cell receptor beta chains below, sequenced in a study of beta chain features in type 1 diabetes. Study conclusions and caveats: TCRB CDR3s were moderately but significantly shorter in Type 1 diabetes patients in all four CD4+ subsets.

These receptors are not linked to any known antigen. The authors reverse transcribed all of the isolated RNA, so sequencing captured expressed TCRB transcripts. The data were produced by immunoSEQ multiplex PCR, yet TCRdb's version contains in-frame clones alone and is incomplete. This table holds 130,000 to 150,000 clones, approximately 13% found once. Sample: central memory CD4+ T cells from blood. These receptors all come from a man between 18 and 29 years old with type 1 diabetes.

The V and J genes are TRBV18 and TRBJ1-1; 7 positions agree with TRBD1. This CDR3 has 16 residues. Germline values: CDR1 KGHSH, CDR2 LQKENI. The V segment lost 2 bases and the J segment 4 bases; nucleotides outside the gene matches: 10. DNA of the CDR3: TGTGCCAGCTCACCATGGGACAGCGCCGGGGGCACTGAAGCTTTCTTT. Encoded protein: CASSPWDSAGGTEAFF.

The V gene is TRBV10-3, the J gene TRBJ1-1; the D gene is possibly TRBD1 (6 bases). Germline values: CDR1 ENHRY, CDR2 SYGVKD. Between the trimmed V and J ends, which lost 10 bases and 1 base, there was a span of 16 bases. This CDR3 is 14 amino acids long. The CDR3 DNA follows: TGTGCCAGCAGCGGGACAACCGGGAACACTGAAGCTTTCTTT. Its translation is CASSGTTGNTEAFF.

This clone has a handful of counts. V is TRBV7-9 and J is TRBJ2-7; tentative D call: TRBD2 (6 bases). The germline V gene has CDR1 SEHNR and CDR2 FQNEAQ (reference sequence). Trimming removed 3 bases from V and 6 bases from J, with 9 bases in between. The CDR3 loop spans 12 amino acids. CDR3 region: CASSLEGIEQYF. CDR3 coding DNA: TGTGCCAGCAGCTTGGAGGGCATCGAGCAGTACTTC.

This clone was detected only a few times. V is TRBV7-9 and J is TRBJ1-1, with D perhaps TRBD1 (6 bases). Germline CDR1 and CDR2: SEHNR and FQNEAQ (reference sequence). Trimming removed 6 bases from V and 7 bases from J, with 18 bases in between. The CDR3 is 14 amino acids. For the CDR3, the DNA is TGTGCCAGCAGACGGGGGGCCCCGGACTTTGAAGCTTTCTTT. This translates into CASRRGAPDFEAFF.

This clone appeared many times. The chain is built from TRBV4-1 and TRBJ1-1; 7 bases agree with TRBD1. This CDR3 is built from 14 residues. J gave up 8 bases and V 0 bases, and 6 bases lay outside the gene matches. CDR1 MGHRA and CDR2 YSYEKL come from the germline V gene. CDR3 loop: CASSQDARDREAFF. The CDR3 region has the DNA TGCGCCAGCAGCCAAGATGCGAGGGACAGAGAAGCTTTCTTT.

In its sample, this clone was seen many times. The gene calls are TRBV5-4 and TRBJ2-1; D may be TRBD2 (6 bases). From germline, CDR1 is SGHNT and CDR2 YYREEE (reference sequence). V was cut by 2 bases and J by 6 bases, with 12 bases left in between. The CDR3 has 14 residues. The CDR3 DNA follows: TGTGCCAGCAGCTTAGGAGGGCCTGGCAATGAGCAGTTCTTC. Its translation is CASSLGGPGNEQFF.

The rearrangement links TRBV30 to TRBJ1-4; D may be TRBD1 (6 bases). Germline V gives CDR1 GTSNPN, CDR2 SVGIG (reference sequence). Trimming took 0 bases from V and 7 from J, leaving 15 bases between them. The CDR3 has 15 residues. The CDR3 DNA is TGTGCCTGGAGTGTATTGGGACATCCTGGTGAAAAACTGTTTTTT. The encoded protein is CAWSVLGHPGEKLFF.